A single TCR beta chain is shown here with its context. This record belongs to a study of T cells in localized non-small cell lung cancer. CDR1 and CDR2 (germline): MNHEY, SMNVEV (reference sequence). V was cut by 5 bases and J by 8 bases, with 19 bases left in between. The CDR3 contains 15 residues. Here immunoSEQ multiplex PCR was the method, and the copy in TCRdb shows in-frame clones only, minus some. The sample has 26,000 or so clones, roughly 86% seen once. The clonotype comes from a male donor aged 60 or older with stage I lung adenocarcinoma. J is TRBJ2-1 and V is TRBV27; D assignment may be TRBD1 or TRBD2 (5 bases each). The input for sequencing was peripheral blood, taken before any cancer treatment. Here the CDR3 reads CASSHGASWVHEQFF. CDR3 sequence (DNA): TGTGCCAGCAGTCACGGGGCTAGCTGGGTCCATGAGCAGTTCTTC.